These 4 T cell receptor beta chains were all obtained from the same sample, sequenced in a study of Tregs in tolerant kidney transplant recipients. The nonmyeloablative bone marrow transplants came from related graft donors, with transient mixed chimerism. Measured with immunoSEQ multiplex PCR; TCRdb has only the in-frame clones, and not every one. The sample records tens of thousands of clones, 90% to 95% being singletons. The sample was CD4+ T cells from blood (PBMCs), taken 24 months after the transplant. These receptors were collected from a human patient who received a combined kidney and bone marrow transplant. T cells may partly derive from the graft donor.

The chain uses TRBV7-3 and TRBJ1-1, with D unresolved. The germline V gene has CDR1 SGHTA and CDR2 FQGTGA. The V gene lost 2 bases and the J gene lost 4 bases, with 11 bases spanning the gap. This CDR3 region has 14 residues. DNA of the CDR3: TGTGCCAGCAGCTTAGAGGGTCGGGCCACTGAAGCTTTCTTT. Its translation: CASSLEGRATEAFF.

The CDR3 DNA sequence: TGCGCCAGCAGCCCGGACAGGCCCCTTTCAGATACGCAGTATTTT. Protein product: CASSPDRPLSDTQYF. The chain is built from TRBV5-1 and TRBJ2-3; 7 bases are shared with TRBD1. The V gene's germline CDR1 is SGHRS and CDR2 YFSETQ. V lost 4 bases to trimming and J lost 4 bases; unmatched junction nucleotides: 9. The CDR3 is 15 amino acids.

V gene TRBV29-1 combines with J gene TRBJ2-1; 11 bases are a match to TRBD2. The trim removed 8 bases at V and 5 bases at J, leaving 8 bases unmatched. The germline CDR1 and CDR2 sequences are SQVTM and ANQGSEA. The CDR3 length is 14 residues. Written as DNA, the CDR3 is TGCAGCCTCTTAGCGGGGGGGCTCCACAATGAGCAGTTCTTC. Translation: CSLLAGGLHNEQFF.

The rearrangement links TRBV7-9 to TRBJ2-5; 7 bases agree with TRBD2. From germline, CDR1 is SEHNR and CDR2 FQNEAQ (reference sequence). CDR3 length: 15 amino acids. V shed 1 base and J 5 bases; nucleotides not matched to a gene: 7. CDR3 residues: CASSLVTGRVETQYF. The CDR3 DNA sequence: TGTGCCAGCAGCTTAGTTACTGGGAGGGTTGAGACCCAGTACTTC. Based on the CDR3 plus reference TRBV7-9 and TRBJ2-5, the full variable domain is DTGVSQNPRHKITKRGQNVTFRCDPISEHNRLYWYRQTLGQGPEFLTYFQNEAQLEKSRLLSDRFSAERPKGSFSTLEIQRTEQGDSAMYLCASSLVTGRVETQYFGPGTRLLVL.